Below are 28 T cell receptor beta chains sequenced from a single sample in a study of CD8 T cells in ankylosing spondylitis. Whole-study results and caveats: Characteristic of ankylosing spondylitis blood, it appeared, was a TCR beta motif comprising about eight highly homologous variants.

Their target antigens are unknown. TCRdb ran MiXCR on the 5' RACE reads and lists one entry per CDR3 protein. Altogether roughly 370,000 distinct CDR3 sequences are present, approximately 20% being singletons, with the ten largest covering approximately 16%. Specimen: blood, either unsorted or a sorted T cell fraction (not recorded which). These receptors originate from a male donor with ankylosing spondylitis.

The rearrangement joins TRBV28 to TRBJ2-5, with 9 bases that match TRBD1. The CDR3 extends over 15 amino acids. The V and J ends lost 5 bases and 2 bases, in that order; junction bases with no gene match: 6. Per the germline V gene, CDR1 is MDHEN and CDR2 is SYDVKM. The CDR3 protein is CASSGDRGWQETQYF. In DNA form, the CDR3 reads TGTGCCAGCAGTGGTGACAGGGGGTGGCAAGAGACCCAGTACTTC.

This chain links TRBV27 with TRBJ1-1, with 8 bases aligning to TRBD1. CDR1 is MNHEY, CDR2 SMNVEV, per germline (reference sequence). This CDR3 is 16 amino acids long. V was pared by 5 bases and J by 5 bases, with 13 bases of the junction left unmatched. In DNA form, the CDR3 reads TGTGCCAGCAGTATAGACAGGGGACGGGCAGGGACTGAAGCTTTCTTT. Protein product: CASSIDRGRAGTEAFF.

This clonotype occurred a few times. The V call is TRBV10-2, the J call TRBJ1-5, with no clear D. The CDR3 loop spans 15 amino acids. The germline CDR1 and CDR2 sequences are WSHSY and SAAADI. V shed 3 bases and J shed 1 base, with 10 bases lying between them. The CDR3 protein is CASSDILRSNQPQHF. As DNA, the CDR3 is TGCGCCAGCAGTGACATACTCAGGAGCAATCAGCCCCAGCATTTT.

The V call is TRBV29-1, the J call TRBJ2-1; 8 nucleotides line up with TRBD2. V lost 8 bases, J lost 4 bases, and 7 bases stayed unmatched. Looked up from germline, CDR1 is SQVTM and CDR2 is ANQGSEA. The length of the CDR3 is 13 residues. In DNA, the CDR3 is TGCAGCATTTCGACTAGCGATTACAATGAGCAGTTCTTC. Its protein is CSISTSDYNEQFF.

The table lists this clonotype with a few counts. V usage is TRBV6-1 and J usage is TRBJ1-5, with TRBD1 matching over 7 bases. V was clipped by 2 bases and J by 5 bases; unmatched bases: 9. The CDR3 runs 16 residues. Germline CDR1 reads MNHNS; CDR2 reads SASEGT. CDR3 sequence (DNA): TGTGCCAGCAGTGAAATGGCGGGACAGCACGATCAGCCCCAGCATTTT. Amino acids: CASSEMAGQHDQPQHF.

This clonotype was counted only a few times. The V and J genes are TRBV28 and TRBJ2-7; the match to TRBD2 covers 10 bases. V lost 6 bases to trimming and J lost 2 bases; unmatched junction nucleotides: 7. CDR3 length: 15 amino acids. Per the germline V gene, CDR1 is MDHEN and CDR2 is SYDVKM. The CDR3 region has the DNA TGTGCCAGCAGCGAGACTAGCGGGTATACCTACGAGCAGTACTTC. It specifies CASSETSGYTYEQYF.

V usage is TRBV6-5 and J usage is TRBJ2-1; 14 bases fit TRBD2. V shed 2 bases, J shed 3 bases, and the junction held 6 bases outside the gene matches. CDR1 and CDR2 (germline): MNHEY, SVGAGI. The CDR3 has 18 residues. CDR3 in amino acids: CASSYTPGLAGDYNEQFF. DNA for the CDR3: TGTGCCAGCAGTTACACTCCGGGACTAGCGGGAGACTACAATGAGCAGTTCTTC.

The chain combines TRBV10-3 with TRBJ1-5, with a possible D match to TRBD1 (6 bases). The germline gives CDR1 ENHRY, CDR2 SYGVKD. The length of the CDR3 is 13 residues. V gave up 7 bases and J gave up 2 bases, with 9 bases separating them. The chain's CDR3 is CAIKEGGNQPQHF. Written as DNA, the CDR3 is TGTGCCATCAAGGAGGGGGGCAATCAGCCCCAGCATTTT.

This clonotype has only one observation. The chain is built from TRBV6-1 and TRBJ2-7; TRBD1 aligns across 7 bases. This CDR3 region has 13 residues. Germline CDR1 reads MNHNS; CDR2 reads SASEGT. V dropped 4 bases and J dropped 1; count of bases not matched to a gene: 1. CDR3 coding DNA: TGTGCCAGCAGTGCGGGACAGTCCTACGAGCAGTACTTC. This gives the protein CASSAGQSYEQYF.

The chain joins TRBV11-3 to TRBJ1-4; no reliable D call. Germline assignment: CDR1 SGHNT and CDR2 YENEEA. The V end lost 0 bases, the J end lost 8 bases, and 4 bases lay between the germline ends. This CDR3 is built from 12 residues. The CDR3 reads CASSLEREKLFF. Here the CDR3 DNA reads TGTGCCAGCAGCTTAGAACGCGAAAAACTGTTTTTT. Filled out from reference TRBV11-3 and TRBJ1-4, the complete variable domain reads EAGVVQSPRYKIIEKKQPVAFWCNPISGHNTLYWYLQNLGQGPELLIRYENEEAVDDSQLPKDRFSAERLKGVDSTLKIQPAELGDSAVYLCASSLEREKLFFGSGTQLSVL.

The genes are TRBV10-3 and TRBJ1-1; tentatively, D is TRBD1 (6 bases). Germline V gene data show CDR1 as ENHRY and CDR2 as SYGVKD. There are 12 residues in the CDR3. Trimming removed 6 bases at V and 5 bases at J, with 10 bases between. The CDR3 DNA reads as TGTGCCATCAGGGAGGGGGGGACTGAAGCTTTCTTT. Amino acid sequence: CAIREGGTEAFF.

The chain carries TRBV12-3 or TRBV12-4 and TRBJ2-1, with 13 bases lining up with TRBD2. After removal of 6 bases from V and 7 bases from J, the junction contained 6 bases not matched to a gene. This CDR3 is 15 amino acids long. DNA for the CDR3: TGTGCCAGCAGCATACTAGCGGGAGGGCCTAATGAGCAGTTCTTC. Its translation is CASSILAGGPNEQFF.

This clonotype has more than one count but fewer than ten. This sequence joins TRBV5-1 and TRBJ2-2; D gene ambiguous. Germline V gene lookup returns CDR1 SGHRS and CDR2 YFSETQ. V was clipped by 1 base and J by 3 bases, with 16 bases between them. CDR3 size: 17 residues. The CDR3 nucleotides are TGCGCCAGCAGCTTGAGTCTAGGCTCAAGGTACACCGGGGAGCTGTTTTTT. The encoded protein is CASSLSLGSRYTGELFF.

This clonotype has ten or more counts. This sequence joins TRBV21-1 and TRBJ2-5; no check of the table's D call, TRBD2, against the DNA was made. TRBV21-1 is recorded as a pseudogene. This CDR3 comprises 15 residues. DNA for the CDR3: TGTGCCAGCAGCCCACCGGGGGGGCTTGGGGAGACCCAGTACTTC. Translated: CASSPPGGLGETQYF.

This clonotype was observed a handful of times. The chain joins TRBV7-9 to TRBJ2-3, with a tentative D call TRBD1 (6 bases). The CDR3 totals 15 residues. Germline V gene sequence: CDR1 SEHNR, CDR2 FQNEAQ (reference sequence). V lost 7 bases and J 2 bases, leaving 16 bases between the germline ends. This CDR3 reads CASTSTGSSTDTQYF. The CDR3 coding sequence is TGTGCCAGCACCTCAACAGGGAGTTCCACAGATACGCAGTATTTT.

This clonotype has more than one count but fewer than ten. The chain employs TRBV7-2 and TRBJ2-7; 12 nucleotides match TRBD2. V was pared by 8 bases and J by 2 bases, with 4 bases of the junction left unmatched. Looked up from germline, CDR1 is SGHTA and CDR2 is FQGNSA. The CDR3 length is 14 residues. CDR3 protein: CASDTSGRPYEQYF. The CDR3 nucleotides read TGTGCCAGCGACACTAGCGGGAGGCCCTACGAGCAGTACTTC. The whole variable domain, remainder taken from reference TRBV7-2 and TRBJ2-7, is GAGVSQSPSNKVTEKGKDVELRCDPISGHTALYWYRQSLGQGLEFLIYFQGNSAPDKSGLPSDRFSAERTGGSVSTLTIQRTQQEDSAVYLCASDTSGRPYEQYFGPGTRLTVT.

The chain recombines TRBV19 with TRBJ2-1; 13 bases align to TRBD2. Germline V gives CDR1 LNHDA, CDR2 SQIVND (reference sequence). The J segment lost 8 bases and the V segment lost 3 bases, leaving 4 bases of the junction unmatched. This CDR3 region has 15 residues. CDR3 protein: CASSMTSGRQDEQFF. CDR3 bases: TGTGCCAGTAGTATGACTAGCGGGAGGCAGGATGAGCAGTTCTTC. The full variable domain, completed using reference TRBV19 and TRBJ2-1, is DGGITQSPKYLFRKEGQNVTLSCEQNLNHDAMYWYRQDPGQGLRLIYYSQIVNDFQKGDIAEGYSVSREKKESFPLTVTSAQKNPTAFYLCASSMTSGRQDEQFFGPGTRLTVL.

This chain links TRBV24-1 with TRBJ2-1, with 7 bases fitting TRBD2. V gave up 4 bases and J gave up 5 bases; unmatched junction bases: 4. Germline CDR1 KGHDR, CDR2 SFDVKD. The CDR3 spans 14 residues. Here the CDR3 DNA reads TGTGCCACCAGTGAGTCTAGCGGCCACAATGAGCAGTTCTTC. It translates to CATSESSGHNEQFF.

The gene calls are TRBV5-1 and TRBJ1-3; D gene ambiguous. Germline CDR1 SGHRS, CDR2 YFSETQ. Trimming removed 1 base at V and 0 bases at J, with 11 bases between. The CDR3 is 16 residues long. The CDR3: CASSLRQANSGNTIYF. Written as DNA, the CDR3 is TGCGCCAGCAGCTTGAGGCAGGCGAACTCTGGAAACACCATATATTTT.

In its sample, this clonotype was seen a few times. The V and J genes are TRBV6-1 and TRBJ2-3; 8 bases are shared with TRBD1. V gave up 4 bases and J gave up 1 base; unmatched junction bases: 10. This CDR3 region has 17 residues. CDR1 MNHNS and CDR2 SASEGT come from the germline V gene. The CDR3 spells CASSGTGLSAGTDTQYF. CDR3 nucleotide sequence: TGTGCCAGCAGTGGGACAGGGCTGTCGGCGGGCACAGATACGCAGTATTTT.

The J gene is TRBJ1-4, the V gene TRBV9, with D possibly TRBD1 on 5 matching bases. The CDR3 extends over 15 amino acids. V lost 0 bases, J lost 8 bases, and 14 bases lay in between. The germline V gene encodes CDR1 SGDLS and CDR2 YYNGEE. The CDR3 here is CASSVDEGMAEKLFF. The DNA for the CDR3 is TGTGCCAGCAGCGTAGATGAGGGGATGGCGGAAAAACTGTTTTTT.

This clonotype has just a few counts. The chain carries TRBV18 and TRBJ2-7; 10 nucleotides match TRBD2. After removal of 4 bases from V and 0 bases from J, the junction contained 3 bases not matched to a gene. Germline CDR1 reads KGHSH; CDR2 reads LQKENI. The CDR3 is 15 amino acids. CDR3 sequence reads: CASSLGLAASYEQYF. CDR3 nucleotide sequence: TGTGCCAGCTCACTCGGACTAGCGGCCTCCTACGAGCAGTACTTC.

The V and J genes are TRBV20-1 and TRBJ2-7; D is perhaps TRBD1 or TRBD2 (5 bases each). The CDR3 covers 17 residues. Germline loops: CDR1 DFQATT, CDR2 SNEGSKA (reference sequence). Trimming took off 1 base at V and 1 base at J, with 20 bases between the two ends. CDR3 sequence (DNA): TGCAGTGCTAGAGGTCCCGGAGGCGGGCAGGGTTCCTACGAGCAGTACTTC. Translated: CSARGPGGGQGSYEQYF.

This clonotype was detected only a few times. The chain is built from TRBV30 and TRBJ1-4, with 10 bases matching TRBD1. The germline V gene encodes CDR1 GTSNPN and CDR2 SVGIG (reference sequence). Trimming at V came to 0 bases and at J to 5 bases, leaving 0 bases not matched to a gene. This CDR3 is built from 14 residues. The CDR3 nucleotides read TGTGCCTGGAGTGTGGACAGGGGGAATGAAAAACTGTTTTTT. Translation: CAWSVDRGNEKLFF.

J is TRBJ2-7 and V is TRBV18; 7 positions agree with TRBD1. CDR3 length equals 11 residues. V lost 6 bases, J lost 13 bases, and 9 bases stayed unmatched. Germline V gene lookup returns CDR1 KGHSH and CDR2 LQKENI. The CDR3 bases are TGTGCCAGCTCTCCCTCGGGGACAGCCTACTTC. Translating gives CASSPSGTAYF.

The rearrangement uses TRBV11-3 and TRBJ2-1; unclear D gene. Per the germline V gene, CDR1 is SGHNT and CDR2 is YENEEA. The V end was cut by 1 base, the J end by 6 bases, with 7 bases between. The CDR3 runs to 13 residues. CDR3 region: CASSLGSSNEQFF. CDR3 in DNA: TGTGCCAGCAGCTTAGGGTCGAGCAATGAGCAGTTCTTC.

The CDR3 spells CASSGARTGELFF. The CDR3 region has the DNA TGTGCCAGCAGTGGGGCGCGCACCGGGGAGCTGTTTTTT. The chain recombines TRBV2 with TRBJ2-2; no clear D gene. The CDR3 covers 13 residues. Trimming shortened V by 4 bases and J by 4 bases, and 7 bases separated the two germline ends. Germline lookup yields CDR1 SNHLY and CDR2 FYNNEI.

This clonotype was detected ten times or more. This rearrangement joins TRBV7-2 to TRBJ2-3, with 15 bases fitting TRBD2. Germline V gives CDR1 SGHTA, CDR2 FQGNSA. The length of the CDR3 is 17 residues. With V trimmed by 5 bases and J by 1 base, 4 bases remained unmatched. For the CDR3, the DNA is TGTGCCAGCAGCGTCGGACTAGCGGGAGGGGGCACAGATACGCAGTATTTT. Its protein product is CASSVGLAGGGTDTQYF.